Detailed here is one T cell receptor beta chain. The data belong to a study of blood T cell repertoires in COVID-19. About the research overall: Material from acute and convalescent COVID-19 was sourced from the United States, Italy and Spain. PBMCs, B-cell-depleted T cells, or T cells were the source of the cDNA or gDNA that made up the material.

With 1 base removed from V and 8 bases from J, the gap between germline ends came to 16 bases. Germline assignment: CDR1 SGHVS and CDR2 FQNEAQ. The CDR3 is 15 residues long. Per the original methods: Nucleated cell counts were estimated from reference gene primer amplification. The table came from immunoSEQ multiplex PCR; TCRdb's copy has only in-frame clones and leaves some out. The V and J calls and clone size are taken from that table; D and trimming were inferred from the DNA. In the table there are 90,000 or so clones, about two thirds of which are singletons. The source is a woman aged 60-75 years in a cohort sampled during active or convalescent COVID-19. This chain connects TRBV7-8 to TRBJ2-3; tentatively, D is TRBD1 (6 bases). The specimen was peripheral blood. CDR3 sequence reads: CASSLGARDIGTQYF. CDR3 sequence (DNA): TGTGCCAGCAGCTTAGGGGCCCGGGACATTGGTACGCAGTATTTT.